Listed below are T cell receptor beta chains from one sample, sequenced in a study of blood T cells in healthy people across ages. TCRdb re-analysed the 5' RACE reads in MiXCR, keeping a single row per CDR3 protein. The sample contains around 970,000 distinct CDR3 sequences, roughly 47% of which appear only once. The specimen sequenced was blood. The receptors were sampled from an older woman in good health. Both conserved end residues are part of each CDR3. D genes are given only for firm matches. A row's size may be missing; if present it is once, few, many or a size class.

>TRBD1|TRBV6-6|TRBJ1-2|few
CASRLRTGFYGYTF
TGTGCCAGCAGGCTCAGGACAGGTTTCTATGGCTACACCTTC
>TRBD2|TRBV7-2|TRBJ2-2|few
CASSPTSGRAGELFF
TGTGCCAGCAGCCCAACTAGCGGGAGGGCCGGGGAGCTGTTTTTT
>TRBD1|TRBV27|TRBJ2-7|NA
CASSFTGTGLGEQYF
TGTGCCAGCAGTTTTACTGGGACAGGTTTAGGTGAGCAGTACTTC
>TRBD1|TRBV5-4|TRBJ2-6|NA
CASSLPGQGGPGANVLTF
TGTGCCAGCAGCTTACCGGGACAGGGAGGTCCTGGGGCCAACGTCCTGACTTTC
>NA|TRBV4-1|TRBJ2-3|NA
CASSLQHTDTQYF
TGCGCCAGCAGCCTACAGCACACAGATACGCAGTATTTT
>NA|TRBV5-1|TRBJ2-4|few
CASSLAGTINIQYF
TGCGCCAGCAGCTTGGCCGGCACCATAAACATTCAGTACTTC
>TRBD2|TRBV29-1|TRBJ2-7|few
CSVEGDWGGGYEQYF
TGCAGCGTTGAAGGGGATTGGGGGGGAGGCTACGAGCAGTACTTC
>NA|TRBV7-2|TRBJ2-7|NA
CASSPSLGGYEQYF
TGTGCCAGCAGCCCATCTTTGGGAGGATACGAGCAGTACTTC
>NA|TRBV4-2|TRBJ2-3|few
CASSQQTRPSTDTQYF
TGTGCCAGCAGCCAGCAGACTAGACCTAGCACAGATACGCAGTATTTT
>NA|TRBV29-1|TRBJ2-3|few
CSVEESAFGDTQYF
TGCAGCGTTGAAGAGAGCGCTTTTGGGGATACGCAGTATTTT
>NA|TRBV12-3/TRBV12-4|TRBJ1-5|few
CASGLALNQPQHF
TGTGCCAGCGGCCTTGCTCTCAATCAGCCCCAGCATTTT
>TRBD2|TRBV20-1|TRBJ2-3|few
CSAPTSGSGDTQYF
TGCAGTGCGCCTACTAGCGGGAGTGGGGATACGCAGTATTTT
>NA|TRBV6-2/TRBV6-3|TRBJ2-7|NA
CASSYTEQVGEQYF
TGTGCCAGCAGTTACACAGAACAGGTGGGCGAGCAGTACTTC
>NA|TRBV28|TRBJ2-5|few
CASRWRDRETQYF
TGTGCCAGCAGATGGAGGGATAGAGAGACCCAGTACTTC
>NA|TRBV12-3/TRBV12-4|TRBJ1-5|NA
CASSPLGGQQPQHF
TGTGCCAGCAGCCCCCTCGGGGGGCAGCAGCCCCAGCATTTT
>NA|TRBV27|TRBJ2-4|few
CASSLPSPGHRVNIQYF
TGTGCCAGCAGTTTACCGTCGCCAGGCCACAGGGTCAACATTCAGTACTTC
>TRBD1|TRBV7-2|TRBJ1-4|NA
CASSLRTGTGTAKLFF
TGTGCCAGCAGCTTACGGACCGGGACAGGTACCGCCAAACTGTTTTTT
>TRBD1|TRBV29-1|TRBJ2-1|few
CSVEDGTDSYNEQFF
TGCAGCGTTGAAGATGGGACAGATTCCTACAATGAGCAGTTCTTC
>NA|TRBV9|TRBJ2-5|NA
CASSVNAGEGETQYF
TGTGCCAGCAGCGTGAATGCAGGGGAGGGAGAGACCCAGTACTTC
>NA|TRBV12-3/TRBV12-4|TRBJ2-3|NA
CASSPPEAGHTDTQYF
TGTGCCAGCAGTCCTCCCGAAGCGGGACATACAGATACGCAGTATTTT
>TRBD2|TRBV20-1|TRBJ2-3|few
CSAINGLAGEDTQYF
TGCAGTGCTATAAACGGACTCGCGGGAGAAGATACGCAGTATTTT
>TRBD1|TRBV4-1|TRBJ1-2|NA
CASSHQGDYGYTF
TGCGCCAGCAGCCACCAGGGGGACTATGGCTACACCTTC
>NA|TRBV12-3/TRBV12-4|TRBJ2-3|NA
CASSFDLWTDTQYF
TGTGCCAGCAGTTTCGACCTATGGACAGATACGCAGTATTTT
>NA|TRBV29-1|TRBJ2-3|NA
CSVTRTPSTDTQYF
TGCAGCGTGACCCGGACGCCTTCCACAGATACGCAGTATTTT
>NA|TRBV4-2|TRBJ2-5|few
CASSQDPAETQYF
TGTGCCAGCAGCCAAGATCCAGCAGAGACCCAGTACTTC
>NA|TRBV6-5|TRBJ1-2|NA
CASAWGTNYGYTF
TGTGCCAGCGCTTGGGGGACCAACTATGGCTACACCTTC
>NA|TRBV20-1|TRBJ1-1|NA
CSAPPLVGPNTEAFF
TGCAGTGCTCCACCCCTTGTTGGGCCGAACACTGAAGCTTTCTTT
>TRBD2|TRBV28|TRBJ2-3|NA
CASTSHKAGGGDTQYF
TGTGCCAGCACCTCTCATAAGGCGGGAGGGGGAGATACGCAGTATTTT
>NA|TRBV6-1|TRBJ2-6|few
CASTQRSGANVLTF
TGTGCCAGCACGCAGAGGTCTGGGGCCAACGTCCTGACTTTC
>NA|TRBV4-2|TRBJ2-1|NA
CASSSSRSSYNEQFF
TGTGCCAGCAGCTCTAGCAGGAGCTCCTACAATGAGCAGTTCTTC
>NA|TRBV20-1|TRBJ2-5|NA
CSASRESGVQETQYF
TGCAGTGCCAGCCGGGAATCGGGGGTCCAAGAGACCCAGTACTTC
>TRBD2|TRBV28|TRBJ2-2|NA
CASRWWWTSGTRNTGELFF
TGTGCCAGCAGATGGTGGTGGACTAGCGGAACCAGAAACACCGGGGAGCTGTTTTTT
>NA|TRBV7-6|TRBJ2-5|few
CASSREGRPQETQYF
TGTGCCAGCAGCCGAGAGGGCCGACCCCAAGAGACCCAGTACTTC
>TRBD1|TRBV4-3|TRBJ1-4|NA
CASSQGDRGGEKLFF
TGCGCCAGCAGCCAAGGGGACAGGGGGGGTGAAAAACTGTTTTTT
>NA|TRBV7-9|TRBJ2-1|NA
CASSRAADNEQFF
TGTGCCAGCAGCCGAGCGGCGGACAATGAGCAGTTCTTC
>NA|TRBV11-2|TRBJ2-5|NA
CASSLVPGLETQYF
TGTGCCAGCAGCTTAGTCCCAGGGTTGGAGACCCAGTACTTC
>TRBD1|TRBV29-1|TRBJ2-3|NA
CSVEEDRAGDTQYF
TGCAGCGTTGAAGAGGACAGGGCGGGAGATACGCAGTATTTT